Here is one T cell receptor (beta chain) with its context. The data were taken from a study of blood T cell repertoires in COVID-19. Some clones are missing from TCRdb's copy, which holds only in-frame ones; the method was immunoSEQ multiplex PCR. Of over 300,000 clones in the sample, over 75% were seen once. There are 13 residues in the CDR3. V was pared by 4 bases and J by 7 bases, with 15 bases between. In germline, CDR1 is SGHDT, CDR2 YYEEEE. The chain is built from TRBV5-6 and TRBJ2-7; D may be TRBD2 (5 bases). The TCR originated in a woman in her thirties or forties who had recovered from COVID-19. Source material: PBMCs or T cells enriched from blood (not recorded which). The CDR3 coding sequence is TGTGCCAGCAGCCAGACAAGTTCGGGAGAGCAGTACTTC. Its protein is CASSQTSSGEQYF. Full variable domain (remainder filled in from reference TRBV5-6 and TRBJ2-7): DAGVTQSPTHLIKTRGQQVTLRCSPKSGHDTVSWYQQALGQGPQFIFQYYEEEERQRGNFPDRFSGHQFPNYSSELNVNALLLGDSALYLCASSQTSSGEQYFGPGTRLTVT.